This T cell receptor (beta chain) was captured in a study of CD8 T cells in ankylosing spondylitis. The CDR3 consists of 13 residues. From germline, CDR1 is SGDLS and CDR2 YYNGEE. The ends lost 7 bases at V and 7 bases at J; junction bases unmatched: 5. Study-wide findings and caveats: A TCR beta motif of about eight highly homologous variants seemed to mark ankylosing spondylitis blood.

Notes on this clonotype: Its specificity is unknown.

TCRdb reprocessed the 5' RACE reads via MiXCR and lists one record per CDR3 protein. The data contain thousands of distinct CDR3 sequences, 3.5% to 4.5% of them singletons. The V call is TRBV9, the J call TRBJ1-6; TRBD1 matches 7 bases. Input material: blood, either unsorted or a sorted T cell fraction (not recorded which). The sequence derives from a female donor with ankylosing spondylitis or in good health (not recorded which). The CDR3 sequence: CASSGTANSPLHF. For the CDR3, the DNA is TGTGCCAGCTCTGGGACAGCCAATTCACCCCTCCACTTT.